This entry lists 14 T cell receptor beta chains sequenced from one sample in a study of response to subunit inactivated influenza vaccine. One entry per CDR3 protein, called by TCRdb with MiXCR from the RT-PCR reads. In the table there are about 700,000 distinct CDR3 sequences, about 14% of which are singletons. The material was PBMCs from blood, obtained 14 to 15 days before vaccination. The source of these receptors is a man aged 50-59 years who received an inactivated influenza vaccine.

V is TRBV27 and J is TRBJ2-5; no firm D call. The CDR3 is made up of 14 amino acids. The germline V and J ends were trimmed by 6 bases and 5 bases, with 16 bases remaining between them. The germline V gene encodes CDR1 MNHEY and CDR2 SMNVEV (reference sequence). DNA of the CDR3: TGTGCCAGCAGCCGGAAACCCGGTTTTGAGACCCAGTACTTC. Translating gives CASSRKPGFETQYF.

The CDR3 is CASSQDWGLWYDEQFF. The CDR3 nucleotides read TGTGCCAGCAGCCAAGATTGGGGACTTTGGTACGATGAGCAGTTCTTC. This chain links TRBV14 with TRBJ2-1, with D perhaps TRBD2 (6 bases). Germline CDR1 reads SGHDN; CDR2 reads FVKESK. This CDR3 contains 16 residues. The ends were cut back, 0 bases at V and 8 bases at J, with 17 bases in the middle.

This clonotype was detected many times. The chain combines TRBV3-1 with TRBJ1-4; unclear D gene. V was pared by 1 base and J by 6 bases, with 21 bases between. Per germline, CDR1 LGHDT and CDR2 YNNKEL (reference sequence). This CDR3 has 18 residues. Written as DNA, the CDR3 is TGTGCCAGCAGCCAAGTTTCTCTGGACGGAAGTGTGGATGAAAAACTGTTTTTT. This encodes CASSQVSLDGSVDEKLFF.

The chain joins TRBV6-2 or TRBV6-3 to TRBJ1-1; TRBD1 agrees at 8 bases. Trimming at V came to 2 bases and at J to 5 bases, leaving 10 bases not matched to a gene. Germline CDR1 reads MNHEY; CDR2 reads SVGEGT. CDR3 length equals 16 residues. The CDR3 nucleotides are TGTGCCAGCAGTTACCTGAGCCAGGGGGCAGGTACTGAAGCTTTCTTT. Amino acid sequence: CASSYLSQGAGTEAFF.

The CDR3 DNA is TGTGCCAGCAGCCCAGGGGTATGGACAAGGAACACTGAAGCTTTCTTT. Protein sequence: CASSPGVWTRNTEAFF. This rearrangement joins TRBV7-2 to TRBJ1-1; TRBD1 is a possible D gene (6 bases). Trimming removed 5 bases at V and 1 base at J, with 17 bases between. The length of the CDR3 is 16 residues. Germline V lookup: CDR1 SGHTA, CDR2 FQGNSA.

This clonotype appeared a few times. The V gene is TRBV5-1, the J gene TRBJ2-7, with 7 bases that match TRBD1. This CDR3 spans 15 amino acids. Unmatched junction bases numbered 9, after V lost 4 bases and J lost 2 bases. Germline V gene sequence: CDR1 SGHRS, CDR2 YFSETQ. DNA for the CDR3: TGCGCCAGCAGCGACGAGGGACAGTTCACCTACGAGCAGTACTTC. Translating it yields CASSDEGQFTYEQYF.

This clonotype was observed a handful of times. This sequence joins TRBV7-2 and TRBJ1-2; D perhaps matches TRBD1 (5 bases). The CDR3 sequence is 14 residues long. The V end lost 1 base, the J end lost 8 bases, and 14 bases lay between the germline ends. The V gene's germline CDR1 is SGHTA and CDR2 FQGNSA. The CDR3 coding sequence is TGTGCCAGCAGCTTAGTTCAGGGTAGAGGAGGCTACACCTTC. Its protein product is CASSLVQGRGGYTF. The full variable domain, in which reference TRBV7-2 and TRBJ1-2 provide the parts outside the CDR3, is GAGVSQSPSNKVTEKGKDVELRCDPISGHTALYWYRQSLGQGLEFLIYFQGNSAPDKSGLPSDRFSAERTGGSVSTLTIQRTQQEDSAVYLCASSLVQGRGGYTFGSGTRLTVV.

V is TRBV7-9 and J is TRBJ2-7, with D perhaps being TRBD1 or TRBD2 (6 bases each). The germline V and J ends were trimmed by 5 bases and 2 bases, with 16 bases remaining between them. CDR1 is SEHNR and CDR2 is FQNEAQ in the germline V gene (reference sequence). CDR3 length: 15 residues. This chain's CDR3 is CASSPKVGGPYEQYF. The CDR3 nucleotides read TGTGCCAGCAGCCCAAAGGTGGGGGGCCCCTACGAGCAGTACTTC.

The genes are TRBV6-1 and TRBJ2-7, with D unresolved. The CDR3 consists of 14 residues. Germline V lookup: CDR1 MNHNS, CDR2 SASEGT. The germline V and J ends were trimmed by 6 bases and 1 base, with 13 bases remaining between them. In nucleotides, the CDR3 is TGTGCCAGCAGCCGGGTCTTCCCTTCCTACGAGCAGTACTTC. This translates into CASSRVFPSYEQYF.

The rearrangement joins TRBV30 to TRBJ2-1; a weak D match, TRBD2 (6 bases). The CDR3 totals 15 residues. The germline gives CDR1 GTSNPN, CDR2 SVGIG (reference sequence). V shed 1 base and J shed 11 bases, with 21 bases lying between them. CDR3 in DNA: TGTGCCTGGAGTGCCCAGTCGTCGGGAGTGGGGAAGCAGTTCTTC. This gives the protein CAWSAQSSGVGKQFF.

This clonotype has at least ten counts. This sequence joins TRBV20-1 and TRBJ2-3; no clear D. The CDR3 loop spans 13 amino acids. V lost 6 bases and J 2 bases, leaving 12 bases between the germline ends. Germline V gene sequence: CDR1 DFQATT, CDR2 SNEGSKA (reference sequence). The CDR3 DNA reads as TGCAGTGCCTCGGCTGGCTCCACAGATACGCAGTATTTT. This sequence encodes CSASAGSTDTQYF.

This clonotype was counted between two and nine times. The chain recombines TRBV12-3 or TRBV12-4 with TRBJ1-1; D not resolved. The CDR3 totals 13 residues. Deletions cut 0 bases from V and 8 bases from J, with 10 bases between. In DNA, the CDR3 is TGTGCCAGCAGTTTAGCAGGGAGCATGGAAGCTTTCTTT. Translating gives CASSLAGSMEAFF.

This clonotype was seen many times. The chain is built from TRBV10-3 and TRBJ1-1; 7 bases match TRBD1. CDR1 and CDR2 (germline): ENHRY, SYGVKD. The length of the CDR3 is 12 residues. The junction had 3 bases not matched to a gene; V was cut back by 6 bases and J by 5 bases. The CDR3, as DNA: TGTGCCATCAGAGGACAGGATACTGAAGCTTTCTTT. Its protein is CAIRGQDTEAFF.

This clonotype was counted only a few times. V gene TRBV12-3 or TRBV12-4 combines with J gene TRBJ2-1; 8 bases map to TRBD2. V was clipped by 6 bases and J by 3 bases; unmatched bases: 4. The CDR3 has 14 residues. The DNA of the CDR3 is TGTGCCAGCAGGGAGCGGGAGAGCTACAATGAGCAGTTCTTC. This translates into CASRERESYNEQFF.